This T cell receptor beta chain emerged from a study of OX40 agonist ivuxolimab in advanced cancers. Turning to the study itself: Every 2 weeks, ivuxolimab was infused into the patients intravenously at between 0.01 and 10 mg/kg. Hepatocellular carcinoma, melanoma, renal cell or head and neck cancer affected the dose-escalation patients.

Points on this clone: What it recognizes is unknown.

Between the trimmed V and J ends, which lost 0 bases and 2 bases, there was a span of 5 bases. CDR3 size: 13 residues. Germline V gene data show CDR1 as GTSNPN and CDR2 as SVGIG (reference sequence). Study conclusions and caveats: Low levels of normalized T-cell clonal expansion also appeared in some nonresponders. The CD4+ and CD8+ T cells in the blood had expanded clonally by week 6 at 0.1 to 3.0 mg/kg.

Data came from immunoSEQ multiplex PCR; TCRdb stores just in-frame clones and leaves some out. The sample includes some 70,000 clones, about nine tenths of them seen just once. This chain connects TRBV30 to TRBJ1-5, with D hard to call. The TCR sequence derives from an adult with an advanced solid tumor such as melanoma, head and neck, liver or kidney cancer. The input for sequencing was CD4+ or CD8+ T cells sorted from blood, taken in a trial of the OX40 agonist ivuxolimab. The CDR3 nucleotides are TGTGCCTGGAGTGTGAAGGGCAATCAGCCCCAGCATTTT. The encoded protein is CAWSVKGNQPQHF.